This T cell receptor beta chain was identified in a study of blood T cell repertoires in COVID-19. Study at large: COVID-19 samples from acute and convalescent phases originated in the United States, Italy and Spain. Sample material is recorded as cDNA or gDNA derived from T cells, B-cell-depleted T cells, or PBMCs.

Trimming removed 2 bases at V and 8 bases at J, with 6 bases between. CDR1 is KGHSH, CDR2 LQKENI, per germline. This CDR3 spans 11 amino acids. Researchers sorted participants into cohorts using their self-reported clinical history. This clone has at least ten counts. Generated by immunoSEQ multiplex PCR, the TCRdb table keeps only in-frame clones and is missing some. The sample lists 280,000 or so clones; 80% to 90% were seen once. The receptor's source is a man under 40 who had recovered from COVID-19. The sequencing input was PBMCs or T cells enriched from blood (not recorded which). The chain is built from TRBV18 and TRBJ1-2; no firm D call. The CDR3 DNA reads as TGTGCCAGCTCACCATCTAGGGGCTACACCTTC. This sequence encodes CASSPSRGYTF.